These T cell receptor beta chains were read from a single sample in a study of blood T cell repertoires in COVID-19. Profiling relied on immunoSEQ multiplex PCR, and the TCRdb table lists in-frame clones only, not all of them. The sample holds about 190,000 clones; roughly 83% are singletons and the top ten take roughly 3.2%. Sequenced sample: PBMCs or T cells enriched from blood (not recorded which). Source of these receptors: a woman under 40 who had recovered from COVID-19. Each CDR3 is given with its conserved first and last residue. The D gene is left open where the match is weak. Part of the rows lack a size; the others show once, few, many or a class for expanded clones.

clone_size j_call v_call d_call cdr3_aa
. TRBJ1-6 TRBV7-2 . CASSPRQVILTSPLHF
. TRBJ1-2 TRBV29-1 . CSVEEGGKYGYTF
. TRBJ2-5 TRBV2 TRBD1 CASQSGQSRYF
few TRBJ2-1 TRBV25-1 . CASSPSGNYNEQFF
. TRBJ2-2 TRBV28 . CASISQGRSGELFF
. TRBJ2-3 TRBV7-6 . CASSLSAALTDTQYF
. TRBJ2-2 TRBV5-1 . CASSAAFGGILAGELFF
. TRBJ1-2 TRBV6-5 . CASSKGGGPNYGYTF
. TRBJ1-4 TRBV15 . CATSRGAGYEKLFF
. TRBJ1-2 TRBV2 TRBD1 CASSLSRQGDGYTF
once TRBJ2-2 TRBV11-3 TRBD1 CASSLGDRGFSGELFF
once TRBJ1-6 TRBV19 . CASSTGQSNSPLHF
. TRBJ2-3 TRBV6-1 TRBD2 CASSAKASGSTDTQYF
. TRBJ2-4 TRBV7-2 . CASSLDPSLAKNIQYF
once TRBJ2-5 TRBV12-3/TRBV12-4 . CASSLGARETQYF
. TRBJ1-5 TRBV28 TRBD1 CASRPRQGAGGPQHF
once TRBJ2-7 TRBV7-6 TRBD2 CASSPGIAGGSREQYF
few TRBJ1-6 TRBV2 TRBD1 CASTRDRANSPLHF
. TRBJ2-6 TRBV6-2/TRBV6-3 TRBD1 CASSRDSRVYSGANVLTF
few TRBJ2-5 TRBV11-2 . CASSLTREETQYF
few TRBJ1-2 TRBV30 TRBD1 CAWSHTGTGVGYTF
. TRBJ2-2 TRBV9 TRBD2 CASSLAGANTGELFF
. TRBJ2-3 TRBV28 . CASSSAVASGGADTQYF
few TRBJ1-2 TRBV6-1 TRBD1 CASSEAGTANYGYTF
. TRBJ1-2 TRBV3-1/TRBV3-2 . CASSQEGIGYTF
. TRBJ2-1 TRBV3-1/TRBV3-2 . CASSQDSRTTYNEQFF
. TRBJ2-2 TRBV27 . CASSPDMLGGELFF
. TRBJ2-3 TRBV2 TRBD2 CASSVGSGRNTDTQYF
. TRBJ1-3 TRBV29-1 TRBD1 CSVLTGADTIYF
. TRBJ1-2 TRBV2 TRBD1 CASSGGTGGIGYGYTF
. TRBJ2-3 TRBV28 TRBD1 CASSSQGGGGTDTQYF
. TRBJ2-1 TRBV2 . CASSEGEVGDNEQFF
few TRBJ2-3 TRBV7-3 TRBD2 CASSLGLAEDTQYF
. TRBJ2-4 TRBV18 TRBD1 CASSPGQGSSYIQYF
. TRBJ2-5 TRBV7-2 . CASRLTPRGQETQYF
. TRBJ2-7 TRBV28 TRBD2 CASSLLSAGVIREQYF
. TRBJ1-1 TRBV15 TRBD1 CATSRGGQGNTEAFF
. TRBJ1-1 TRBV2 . CASSEGYHRNTEAFF